The 18 T cell receptor beta chains below all came from one sample that was sequenced in a study of T-cell reconstitution after alpha-beta-depleted transplantation in children (TCRdb year 2016). Receptor libraries were prepared by PCR. These reads were obtained on an Illumina HiSeq 2500. To normalize quantification of the TCRbeta repertoire, the TCR libraries were built with molecular barcoding that relied on unique molecular identifiers. TCRdb ran its own pipeline on the public reads, namely fastp trimming at Q25 and MiXCR clone calling, and kept in-frame beta chains. Identical CDR3 protein sequences are pooled into one entry, listed with their most common genes and DNA. In this sample the table shows 550,000 to 800,000 distinct CDR3 sequences, over 10% of which occur a single time. The ten largest clonotypes hold around 0.79% of the sample. What this sample's treatment or condition label stands for: allogeneic hematopoietic cell transplantation with graft depleted of TCRalphabeta T cells and CD19 B cells.

This material consisted of PBMCs, taken before TCRalphabeta/CD19-depleted stem cell transplant. The receptors stem from a girl aged 2-10 years with congenital amegakaryocytic thrombocytopenia, due to receive a stem cell transplant.

This clonotype was recorded at least ten times. V and J are TRBV5-1 and TRBJ2-4; tentative D call: TRBD1 (5 bases). Between the trimmed V and J ends, which lost 4 bases and 2 bases, there was a span of 10 bases. The V gene's germline CDR1 is SGHRS and CDR2 YFSETQ. CDR3 size: 14 residues. The CDR3 DNA sequence: TGCGCCAGCAGCGTACACAGGTCCAAAAACATTCAGTACTTC. Encoded protein: CASSVHRSKNIQYF.

This clonotype has a handful of counts. This CDR3 reads CASSSREGPPYNEQFF. CDR3 bases: TGTGCCAGCAGCTCCCGGGAGGGACCACCCTACAATGAGCAGTTCTTC. The chain has TRBV7-7 and TRBJ2-1; 8 bases are shared with TRBD2. Trimming at V came to 4 bases and at J to 2 bases, leaving 7 bases not matched to a gene. Germline CDR1 is SSHAT and CDR2 is FNYEAQ (reference sequence). The length of the CDR3 is 16 residues.

The chain uses TRBV12-3 or TRBV12-4 and TRBJ2-1; no reliable D call. CDR3 length equals 14 residues. Trimming left V 7 bases short and J 5 bases short, with 15 bases between. The CDR3 reads CASKGRAYDNEQFF. The DNA of the CDR3 is TGTGCCAGCAAGGGCCGGGCGTACGACAATGAGCAGTTCTTC.

The chain joins TRBV6-1 to TRBJ1-1; 8 nucleotides align to TRBD1. Losses at the gene ends were 8 bases for V and 6 bases for J; bases not matched to a gene: 8. Germline CDR1 MNHNS, CDR2 SASEGT. CDR3 length: 13 amino acids. The CDR3 bases are TGTGCCAGCCTCGGACAGGGAGGATCTGAAGCTTTCTTT. Protein sequence: CASLGQGGSEAFF.

Many counts were recorded for this clonotype. The DNA of the CDR3 is TGTGCCAGCAGTTACGGCCAAGAGACCCAGTACTTC. It yields the protein CASSYGQETQYF. The chain combines TRBV6-2 or TRBV6-3 with TRBJ2-5; D uncertain. Trimming stripped 2 bases from V and 1 base from J, with 2 bases between. Germline V gives CDR1 MNHEY, CDR2 SVGEGT. This CDR3 has 12 residues.

Worth noting for this clonotype: The conserved phenylalanine or tryptophan is not found at the CDR3 terminus, so this likely reflects a read error. The DNA is left out, because the CDR3 cannot be placed on it with certainty; the CDR3 is given as TCRdb lists it. V usage is TRBV5-6 and J usage is TRBJ2-6. The CDR3 has 16 amino acids, counting both end residues. The germline gives CDR1 SGHDT, CDR2 YYEEEE. CDR3 sequence: CASSTGRNSGANVQTS.

The chain links TRBV28 to TRBJ2-1, with TRBD2 identical over 8 bases. Germline CDR1 reads MDHEN; CDR2 reads SYDVKM. Trimming at V came to 7 bases and at J to 5 bases, leaving 13 bases not matched to a gene. This CDR3 has 16 amino acids. The CDR3 bases are TGTGCCAGCACCCCTCGGGGTAGCGGGAAGAACAATGAGCAGTTCTTC. Amino acid sequence: CASTPRGSGKNNEQFF.

Remarks on this clonotype: At one end, the junction sequence differs from germline, possibly due to a read error. CDR3 bases: TGCAGCGTCCGGGACCCCCGGCCACATGAGCAGTCCTTC. Translating gives CSVRDPRPHEQSF. This sequence joins TRBV29-1 and TRBJ2-1; D could derive from TRBD1 or TRBD2 (5 bases each). The CDR3 spans 13 residues. Germline CDR1 is SQVTM and CDR2 is ANQGSEA.

The genes are TRBV2 and TRBJ2-5, with D perhaps matching TRBD2 (5 bases). V lost 4 bases to trimming and J lost 7 bases, with 13 bases between them. This CDR3 region has 13 residues. Germline V lookup: CDR1 SNHLY, CDR2 FYNNEI. Here the CDR3 reads CASSGDESGTQYF. The CDR3 nucleotides are TGTGCCAGCAGTGGCGACGAGAGCGGGACCCAGTACTTC. Supplemented by reference TRBV2 and TRBJ2-5, the full variable domain reads EPEVTQTPSHQVTQMGQEVILRCVPISNHLYFYWYRQILGQKVEFLVSFYNNEISEKSEIFDDQFSVERPDGSNFTLKIRSTKLEDSAMYFCASSGDESGTQYFGPGTRLLVL.

V is TRBV4-2 and J is TRBJ1-2; TRBD1 matches at 7 bases. CDR1 and CDR2 (germline): LGHNA, YNFKEQ. J lost 4 bases, V lost 8 bases, and 13 bases had no gene match. The CDR3 is made up of 15 amino acids. The CDR3 loop is CASGPGDSSLYGYTF. Written as DNA, the CDR3 is TGTGCCAGCGGCCCTGGGGACAGTTCCCTCTATGGCTACACCTTC.

In this sample, this clonotype turned up a few times. The chain links TRBV5-1 to TRBJ1-5; 9 bases are shared with TRBD1. The CDR3 length is 13 residues. Trimming removed 8 bases from V and 5 bases from J; junction bases left unmatched: 5. Germline CDR1 and CDR2: SGHRS and YFSETQ. The CDR3 nucleotides read TGCGCCAGTAGGACAGGGGTGGATCAGCCCCAGCATTTT. It is translated as CASRTGVDQPQHF.

This clonotype was observed at least ten times. The rearrangement links TRBV20-1 to TRBJ2-3; tentative D call: TRBD2 (5 bases). Between the trimmed V and J ends, which lost 6 bases and 8 bases, there was a span of 15 bases. CDR1 is DFQATT and CDR2 is SNEGSKA in the germline V gene (reference sequence). This CDR3 is 12 amino acids long. This CDR3 reads CSATPRGVTQYF. CDR3 sequence (DNA): TGCAGTGCGACCCCCCGGGGAGTTACGCAGTATTTT.

The J gene is TRBJ1-2, the V gene TRBV2; D remains ambiguous. The length of the CDR3 is 10 residues. Germline lookup yields CDR1 SNHLY and CDR2 FYNNEI. V was clipped by 2 bases and J by 8 bases, with 3 bases between them. CDR3 nucleotide sequence: TGTGCCAGCAGTGAACGGGGCTACACCTTC. Encoded protein: CASSERGYTF.

This clonotype occurred a few times. V and J are TRBV5-1 and TRBJ1-3; D may be TRBD1 (5 bases). The CDR3 runs to 15 residues. V lost 5 bases to trimming and J lost 2 bases, with 14 bases between them. Germline values: CDR1 SGHRS, CDR2 YFSETQ. The CDR3 reads CASRRGTNAGNTIYF. The CDR3 nucleotides read TGCGCCAGCAGAAGGGGAACGAACGCTGGAAACACCATATATTTT.

This clonotype has at least ten counts. The chain is built from TRBV6-5 and TRBJ1-2; maybe TRBD1 (5 bases). Germline V gives CDR1 MNHEY, CDR2 SVGAGI. The length of the CDR3 is 16 residues. V was trimmed by 3 bases and J by 7 bases, leaving 21 bases between them. In DNA, the CDR3 is TGTGCCAGCAGTTATCACGCAACCCAGGGAGTCGGTGGCTACACCTTC. The encoded protein is CASSYHATQGVGGYTF.

The sample holds many counts of this clonotype. A clone one base away is much larger, so this may be a read error. This chain joins TRBV12-1 and TRBJ2-7. TRBV12-1 is labeled a pseudogene. The CDR3 length is 10 residues. In DNA, the CDR3 is TGTGCCAGCAGTTGCTACGAGCAGTACTTC. This encodes CASSCYEQYF.

This clonotype was found a few times. This chain joins TRBV12-3 or TRBV12-4 and TRBJ2-2, with 12 bases matching TRBD2. The V gene end was trimmed by 3 bases and the J gene end by 2 bases; junction bases not matched to a gene: 10. CDR3 length equals 19 residues. CDR3 sequence (DNA): TGTGCCAGCAGTTTTTTACGACTAGCGGGAGTTAACAACACCGGGGAGCTGTTTTTT. Its protein product is CASSFLRLAGVNNTGELFF.

DNA for the CDR3: TGCGCCAGCAGCTTGGGCCAGAACCGAGAGACCCAGTACTTC. It specifies CASSLGQNRETQYF. V gene TRBV5-1 combines with J gene TRBJ2-5; unclear D gene. V was trimmed by 0 bases and J by 4 bases, leaving 10 bases between them. Germline CDR1 reads SGHRS; CDR2 reads YFSETQ. This CDR3 is 14 amino acids long.